The 5 T cell receptor beta chains presented below share a single source sample, sequenced in a study of PD-1 blockade in mismatch repair-deficient tumors. Profiled with immunoSEQ multiplex PCR; TCRdb holds only in-frame clones, not every one. Among around 130,000 clones, roughly 90% were seen once, and the ten largest hold approximately 12%. The input for sequencing was peripheral blood, taken roughly 70 weeks after starting pembrolizumab. The receptors stem from an adult with mismatch repair-deficient cancer.

This sequence joins TRBV9 and TRBJ1-3; D ambiguous. V was trimmed by 0 bases and J by 1 base, leaving 8 bases between them. This CDR3 is built from 15 residues. Germline V gene data show CDR1 as SGDLS and CDR2 as YYNGEE. CDR3 region: CASSVAGVSGNTIYF. The CDR3 DNA reads TGTGCCAGCAGCGTAGCCGGGGTATCTGGAAACACCATATATTTT.

A note on this clone: In the same sample, other DNA sequences code for this CDR3. The chain has TRBV9 and TRBJ2-7; 14 nucleotides match TRBD2. Germline V gene data show CDR1 as SGDLS and CDR2 as YYNGEE. There are 15 residues in the CDR3. Trimming at V came to 3 bases and at J to 3 bases, leaving 2 bases not matched to a gene. The CDR3 loop is CASSAGTSGSYEQYF. The CDR3 nucleotides are TGTGCCAGCAGCGCCGGGACTAGCGGGAGCTACGAGCAGTACTTC.

The rearrangement uses TRBV27 and TRBJ2-3; 7 bases are a match to TRBD2. V shed 10 bases, J shed 2 bases, and the junction held 6 bases outside the gene matches. The germline V gene has CDR1 MNHEY and CDR2 SMNVEV (reference sequence). This CDR3 region has 13 residues. This CDR3 is CATKTSSTDTQYF. DNA of the CDR3: TGTGCCACCAAGACTAGCTCCACAGATACGCAGTATTTT.

This chain uses TRBV6-1 with TRBJ2-2; D ambiguous. The length of the CDR3 is 11 residues. CDR1 is MNHNS and CDR2 is SASEGT in the germline V gene. With 8 bases removed from V and 7 bases from J, the gap between germline ends came to 8 bases. The CDR3 DNA is TGTGCCAGCCGGTCTGGCGGGGAGCTGTTTTTT. Translated: CASRSGGELFF.

Note on this clone: A read error is the likely source, as a far larger clone sits one nucleotide away. V and J are TRBV5-1 and TRBJ1-4; TRBD1 might be the D (5 bases). Germline V lookup: CDR1 SGHRS, CDR2 YFSETQ. V dropped 0 bases and J dropped 3 bases, with 12 bases sitting between them. This CDR3 spans 16 amino acids. DNA for the CDR3: TGCGCCAGCAGCTTGGGGGGTCGGGGGTCTAATGAAAAACTGTTTTTT. It translates to CASSLGGRGSNEKLFF.